The next 5 T cell receptor beta chains were all read from a single sample in a study of shared clonotypes between healthy human individuals (dated by TCRdb to the early 2020s). Receptor amplification or capture employed the immunoSEQ multiplex PCR assay. The table was pulled from immuneACCESS by TCRdb, which kept in-frame rearrangements only. Such tables lose some clones; where checked, under half of the loss comes from unresolved V genes, and the rest has no known cause. This sample comprises over 1.4 million clones, around 95% of them detected only once. The ten largest clones represent over 1% of the sample. The sample was naive CD4+ T cells sorted from blood. Interpreted using the paper, the cell subset or site label stands for: CD45RA+ positively selected. The receptors here all came from a man aged 30 to 45 in good health.

This clone has a single count. The chain recombines TRBV5-1 with TRBJ2-6, with D possibly being TRBD1 or TRBD2 (5 bases each). V was shortened by 0 bases and J by 4 bases, with 8 bases between the two germline ends. The CDR3 runs 15 residues. The germline CDR1 and CDR2 sequences are SGHRS and YFSETQ. The CDR3 protein is CASSLDGAGANVLTF. The CDR3 nucleotides are TGCGCCAGCAGCTTGGACGGGGCAGGGGCCAACGTCCTGACTTTC.

V gene TRBV7-9 combines with J gene TRBJ1-2, with D possibly TRBD1 on 6 matching bases. Germline loops: CDR1 SEHNR, CDR2 FQNEAQ (reference sequence). The ends were cut back, 5 bases at V and 7 bases at J, with 11 bases in the middle. CDR3 length: 12 amino acids. CDR3 nucleotide sequence: TGTGCCAGCAGCCTCGGGACATCTGGCTACACCTTC. This encodes CASSLGTSGYTF.

V is TRBV19 and J is TRBJ1-1; D not resolved. In germline, CDR1 is LNHDA, CDR2 SQIVND (reference sequence). V was trimmed by 6 bases and J by 5 bases, leaving 16 bases between them. The CDR3 contains 14 residues. CDR3 DNA: TGTGCCAGTAGATGGGCGGTTAAGGAGACTGAAGCTTTCTTT. Encoded protein: CASRWAVKETEAFF.

This clone was observed a single time. The rearrangement links TRBV19 to TRBJ1-1; TRBD1 matches 8 bases. This CDR3 is 17 amino acids long. With 9 bases clipped from V and 0 bases from J, the junction kept 15 bases outside the gene matches. Germline assignment: CDR1 LNHDA and CDR2 SQIVND (reference sequence). CDR3 sequence: CASLPQTGGELNTEAFF. CDR3 bases: TGTGCCAGCCTTCCCCAAACAGGGGGGGAGTTGAACACTGAAGCTTTCTTT.

The chain has TRBV25-1 and TRBJ2-7, with a tentative D call TRBD1 (6 bases). This CDR3 region has 16 residues. Trimming took off 3 bases at V and 2 bases at J, with 17 bases between the two ends. Germline CDR1 is MGHDK and CDR2 is SYGVNS. CDR3 sequence (DNA): TGTGCCAGCAGTGACGCGACAGGCCCCAATCCCTACGAGCAGTACTTC. It yields the protein CASSDATGPNPYEQYF.